These 31 T cell receptor beta chains originate from one sample sequenced in a study of blood T cell repertoires in COVID-19. The repertoire was sequenced with immunoSEQ multiplex PCR; TCRdb's copy has only in-frame clones and lacks some. The sample consists of around 170,000 clones, around 90% of them appearing once. What was sequenced was peripheral blood. The receptors stem from a man in his 60s with acute or convalescent COVID-19.

The chain employs TRBV27 and TRBJ1-4, with D uncertain. This CDR3 contains 14 residues. V lost 5 bases, J lost 8 bases, and 15 bases lay in between. The germline gives CDR1 MNHEY, CDR2 SMNVEV (reference sequence). The CDR3 region has the DNA TGTGCCAGCAGTACACACCGGGTCACGGAAAAACTGTTTTTT. Protein sequence: CASSTHRVTEKLFF. Complete variable domain (other parts from reference TRBV27 and TRBJ1-4): EAQVTQNPRYLITVTGKKLTVTCSQNMNHEYMSWYRQDPGLGLRQIYYSMNVEVTDKGDVPEGYKVSRKEKRNFPLILESPSPNQTSLYFCASSTHRVTEKLFFGSGTQLSVL.

This clone has a handful of counts. J is TRBJ2-2 and V is TRBV1; the table's D call of TRBD2 was not tested on the DNA. TRBV1 is flagged as a pseudogene. The CDR3 is 16 residues long. CDR3 sequence reads: CTSSWGLADDTGELFF. In DNA form, the CDR3 reads TGCACCAGCAGCTGGGGACTAGCGGATGACACCGGGGAGCTGTTTTTT.

The chain is built from TRBV7-9 and TRBJ1-2, with D tentatively TRBD1 (5 bases). Germline CDR1 SEHNR, CDR2 FQNEAQ (reference sequence). The ends were cut back, 5 bases at V and 8 bases at J, with 21 bases in the middle. This CDR3 has 15 residues. The DNA of the CDR3 is TGTGCCAGCAGCCGCCCTACCTTGAGCGGGGGGGGCTACACCTTC. As protein: CASSRPTLSGGGYTF.

The rearrangement uses TRBV18 and TRBJ1-2; TRBD1 agrees at 9 bases. J lost 7 bases, V lost 3 bases, and 3 bases had no gene match. This CDR3 region has 13 residues. Germline-derived CDR1 and CDR2 are KGHSH and LQKENI. CDR3 nucleotide sequence: TGTGCCAGCTCACCGTCGGACAGGGGTGGCTACACCTTC. This codes for CASSPSDRGGYTF.

The sample holds one count of this clone. V gene TRBV5-1 combines with J gene TRBJ2-7, with TRBD2 matching 8 bases. Germline V lookup: CDR1 SGHRS, CDR2 YFSETQ. This CDR3 is 14 amino acids long. V dropped 4 bases and J dropped 2; count of bases not matched to a gene: 5. The CDR3 loop is CASSGGLGTYEQYF. The CDR3 DNA reads TGCGCCAGCAGCGGGGGACTAGGGACCTACGAGCAGTACTTC.

The V call is TRBV27, the J call TRBJ1-1; no firm D call. Germline values: CDR1 MNHEY, CDR2 SMNVEV (reference sequence). Between the trimmed V and J ends, which lost 3 bases and 2 bases, there was a span of 7 bases. This CDR3 contains 13 residues. DNA of the CDR3: TGTGCCAGCAGTTTGGGCCGCAACACTGAAGCTTTCTTT. Its protein is CASSLGRNTEAFF.

This chain uses TRBV5-4 with TRBJ2-4; D possibly corresponds to TRBD2 (6 bases). The CDR3 has 15 residues. Deletions cut 4 bases from V and 1 base from J, with 12 bases between. Germline CDR1 reads SGHNT; CDR2 reads YYREEE (reference sequence). The CDR3 loop reads CASSRGGEAKNIQYF. The CDR3 DNA sequence: TGTGCCAGCAGCCGCGGAGGGGAGGCCAAAAACATTCAGTACTTC.

This rearrangement joins TRBV5-1 to TRBJ2-5; 11 nucleotides line up with TRBD1. Germline assignment: CDR1 SGHRS and CDR2 YFSETQ. CDR3 length equals 15 residues. V lost 2 bases, J lost 5 bases, and 5 bases stayed unmatched. CDR3 coding DNA: TGCGCCAGCAGCTTCGGGACAGGGGGGAAGGAGACCCAGTACTTC. Encoded protein: CASSFGTGGKETQYF.

V is TRBV3-1 (or the pseudogene TRBV3-2) and J is TRBJ1-2; D ambiguous. With 1 base removed from V and 0 bases from J, the gap between germline ends came to 9 bases. The germline gives CDR1 LGHDT, CDR2 YNNKEL (reference sequence). The CDR3 is made up of 15 amino acids. The chain's CDR3 is CASSQGEVPNYGYTF. DNA of the CDR3: TGTGCCAGCAGCCAAGGAGAGGTACCTAACTATGGCTACACCTTC.

The rearrangement joins TRBV2 to TRBJ1-5; 7 nucleotides agree with TRBD1. V lost 7 bases and J lost 4; bases outside the gene matches: 7. The CDR3 is made up of 14 amino acids. Germline V lookup: CDR1 SNHLY, CDR2 FYNNEI. The CDR3 reads CASTSDRWNQPQHF. CDR3 DNA sequence: TGTGCCAGCACTTCGGACAGGTGGAATCAGCCCCAGCATTTT. Using reference TRBV2 and TRBJ1-5 for the parts outside the CDR3, the full variable domain is EPEVTQTPSHQVTQMGQEVILRCVPISNHLYFYWYRQILGQKVEFLVSFYNNEISEKSEIFDDQFSVERPDGSNFTLKIRSTKLEDSAMYFCASTSDRWNQPQHFGDGTRLSIL.

The rearrangement uses TRBV11-2 and TRBJ2-5; tentative D call: TRBD1 (5 bases). Germline V gene sequence: CDR1 SGHAT, CDR2 FQNNGV. Trimming took off 3 bases at V and 1 base at J, with 18 bases between the two ends. The CDR3 consists of 17 residues. The CDR3 coding sequence is TGTGCCAGCAGCTTGGGTGATGACAGTGGTTTCCAAGAGACCCAGTACTTC. Protein: CASSLGDDSGFQETQYF.

This clone was recorded a few times. Relative to the germline gene, one junction end is altered; a read error may explain this. V is TRBV5-1 and J is TRBJ2-7, with 9 bases matching TRBD1. In germline, CDR1 is SGHRS, CDR2 YFSETQ. The CDR3 totals 14 residues. Here the CDR3 reads CASSLGGQGNEQYF. In DNA, the CDR3 is TGCGCGAGCAGCTTGGGAGGACAGGGGAACGAGCAGTACTTC.

The chain couples TRBV5-4 to TRBJ1-4, with D perhaps matching TRBD1 (5 bases). The CDR3 consists of 17 residues. The germline gives CDR1 SGHNT, CDR2 YYREEE (reference sequence). Trimming took off 0 bases at V and 0 bases at J, with 12 bases between the two ends. CDR3 coding DNA: TGTGCCAGCAGCTTGGGGTCGGGGGGAACAACTAATGAAAAACTGTTTTTT. Translation gives CASSLGSGGTTNEKLFF.

The gene calls are TRBV3-1 (or the pseudogene TRBV3-2) and TRBJ1-2, with D uncertain. The ends were cut back, 4 bases at V and 6 bases at J, with 24 bases in the middle. The CDR3 is made up of 17 amino acids. Germline V gene lookup returns CDR1 LGHDT and CDR2 YNNKEL (reference sequence). CDR3 DNA sequence: TGTGCCAGCAGCCCTACTAGCAATCCAGTTTGGAGCGATGGCTACACCTTC. This codes for CASSPTSNPVWSDGYTF.

J is TRBJ1-1 and V is TRBV27; TRBD1 matches 9 bases. CDR1 MNHEY and CDR2 SMNVEV come from the germline V gene (reference sequence). V gave up 5 bases and J gave up 5 bases; unmatched junction bases: 9. This CDR3 region has 15 residues. CDR3: CASSLDRGRKTEAFF. In nucleotides, the CDR3 is TGTGCCAGCAGTCTCGACAGGGGGAGGAAAACTGAAGCTTTCTTT.

The chain employs TRBV19 and TRBJ1-2; perhaps TRBD1 as D (6 bases). Deletions cut 1 base from V and 6 bases from J, with 15 bases between. CDR3 length: 15 residues. From germline, CDR1 is LNHDA and CDR2 SQIVND (reference sequence). The DNA of the CDR3 is TGTGCCAGTAGTATAGGGGGCAGGGGACCGCATGGCTACACCTTC. This translates into CASSIGGRGPHGYTF.

V is TRBV6-5 and J is TRBJ2-5; a weak D match, TRBD1 (5 bases). Germline assignment: CDR1 MNHEY and CDR2 SVGAGI. Between the trimmed V and J ends, which lost 2 bases and 5 bases, there was a span of 15 bases. The CDR3 contains 15 residues. CDR3 DNA: TGTGCCAGCAGTTACAGAAGACAGAAAGGGGAGACCCAGTACTTC. Protein: CASSYRRQKGETQYF.

The chain couples TRBV19 to TRBJ1-2; 7 bases match TRBD1. V was clipped by 3 bases and J by 4 bases; unmatched bases: 5. The CDR3 spans 14 residues. CDR1 is LNHDA, CDR2 SQIVND, per germline (reference sequence). The CDR3 reads CASSIQRDSYGYTF. The CDR3 region has the DNA TGTGCCAGTAGTATTCAACGGGACAGCTATGGCTACACCTTC.

This clone was seen more than once but under ten times. Here the CDR3 reads CASSPENQPQHF. The CDR3 region has the DNA TGTGCCAGCTCACCTGAGAATCAGCCCCAGCATTTT. The chain uses TRBV18 and TRBJ1-5; D is unclear. Germline V gene sequence: CDR1 KGHSH, CDR2 LQKENI. CDR3 size: 12 residues. V dropped 3 bases and J dropped 4 bases, with 4 bases sitting between them.

This clone was seen a single time. The rearrangement uses TRBV24-1 and TRBJ1-5; D not resolved. This CDR3 is built from 17 residues. Germline-derived CDR1 and CDR2 are KGHDR and SFDVKD. The ends were cut back, 3 bases at V and 0 bases at J, with 14 bases in the middle. The CDR3 DNA reads TGTGCCACCAGTGATCCCACCGCGGGTAATAGCAATCAGCCCCAGCATTTT. Its translation: CATSDPTAGNSNQPQHF.

This clone was seen just once. V and J are TRBV5-1 and TRBJ1-6, with D uncertain. In germline, CDR1 is SGHRS, CDR2 YFSETQ. CDR3 length equals 16 residues. The V and J ends lost 0 bases and 7 bases respectively, with 14 bases between them. The CDR3 is CASSLGGSLINSPLHF. The CDR3 DNA is TGCGCCAGCAGCTTGGGAGGCAGCCTGATAAATTCACCCCTCCACTTT. Together with reference TRBV5-1 and TRBJ1-6, the CDR3 gives the full variable domain: KAGVTQTPRYLIKTRGQQVTLSCSPISGHRSVSWYQQTPGQGLQFLFEYFSETQRNKGNFPGRFSGRQFSNSRSEMNVSTLELGDSALYLCASSLGGSLINSPLHFGNGTRLTVT.

The chain uses TRBV10-3 and TRBJ2-7; 8 bases map to TRBD1. J gave up 7 bases and V 8 bases, and 13 bases lay outside the gene matches. Per germline, CDR1 ENHRY and CDR2 SYGVKD. CDR3 size: 14 residues. CDR3 sequence (DNA): TGTGCCATCTCAGTGACCTTACAGGGGGTAGAGCAGTACTTC. This sequence encodes CAISVTLQGVEQYF.

This chain links TRBV10-2 with TRBJ2-7; 11 bases are shared with TRBD1. Germline V lookup: CDR1 WSHSY, CDR2 SAAADI. The CDR3 runs 21 residues. The V segment lost 2 bases and the J segment 1 base; nucleotides outside the gene matches: 19. The CDR3 sequence: CASSEREGGQGVGFLSYEQYF. The CDR3, as DNA: TGCGCCAGCAGTGAGAGAGAGGGGGGACAGGGGGTCGGTTTCTTGTCCTACGAGCAGTACTTC.

The rearrangement joins TRBV5-4 to TRBJ1-6; D not resolved. Trimming took 0 bases from V and 7 from J, leaving 11 bases between them. In germline, CDR1 is SGHNT, CDR2 YYREEE (reference sequence). CDR3 length equals 15 residues. CDR3 loop: CASSLDPGVNSPLHF. The CDR3 coding sequence is TGTGCCAGCAGCTTGGATCCAGGTGTCAATTCACCCCTCCACTTT.

The V call is TRBV2, the J call TRBJ1-1, with D possibly TRBD1 on 6 matching bases. V was pared by 5 bases and J by 5 bases, with 15 bases between. CDR1 is SNHLY, CDR2 FYNNEI, per germline. This CDR3 spans 14 amino acids. CDR3 DNA: TGTGCCAGCAGTAAAAATACAGGGCGGACTGAAGCTTTCTTT. Translated, it gives CASSKNTGRTEAFF. Variable domain in full (rest from reference TRBV2 and TRBJ1-1): EPEVTQTPSHQVTQMGQEVILRCVPISNHLYFYWYRQILGQKVEFLVSFYNNEISEKSEIFDDQFSVERPDGSNFTLKIRSTKLEDSAMYFCASSKNTGRTEAFFGQGTRLTVV.

The rearrangement links TRBV5-6 to TRBJ1-5; D is unclear. Germline values: CDR1 SGHDT, CDR2 YYEEEE. CDR3 length: 14 residues. Trimming removed 1 base from V and 2 bases from J, with 7 bases in between. This CDR3 reads CASSLWSGNQPQHF. CDR3 sequence (DNA): TGTGCCAGCAGCTTGTGGTCGGGCAATCAGCCCCAGCATTTT. The entire variable domain, with the rest obtained from reference TRBV5-6 and TRBJ1-5, is as follows: DAGVTQSPTHLIKTRGQQVTLRCSPKSGHDTVSWYQQALGQGPQFIFQYYEEEERQRGNFPDRFSGHQFPNYSSELNVNALLLGDSALYLCASSLWSGNQPQHFGDGTRLSIL.

This clone occurred once. This chain connects TRBV5-6 to TRBJ1-5; a possible D gene is TRBD1 (5 bases). This CDR3 spans 16 amino acids. CDR1 is SGHDT, CDR2 YYEEEE, per germline. Deletions cut 1 base from V and 0 bases from J, with 11 bases between. CDR3 loop: CASSLMRDYSNQPQHF. CDR3 DNA: TGTGCCAGCAGCTTGATGAGGGACTATAGCAATCAGCCCCAGCATTTT.

This chain links TRBV12-5 with TRBJ1-6, with 7 bases that match TRBD1. The J segment lost 9 bases and the V segment lost 4 bases, leaving 12 bases of the junction unmatched. The CDR3 has 16 amino acids. The germline gives CDR1 LGHNT, CDR2 FRNRAP. The CDR3 bases are TGTGCTAGTGGTTGGGCTTACAGGGGTTTAGGTTCACCCCTCCACTTT. This gives the protein CASGWAYRGLGSPLHF.

This clone has only one observation. This chain uses TRBV5-1 with TRBJ1-1, with TRBD1 matching over 9 bases. CDR3 length equals 14 residues. Germline V lookup: CDR1 SGHRS, CDR2 YFSETQ. The V segment lost 4 bases and the J segment 11 bases; nucleotides outside the gene matches: 12. CDR3 protein: CASSPGGDRVTAFF. In nucleotides, the CDR3 is TGCGCCAGCAGCCCCGGGGGGGACAGGGTCACGGCTTTCTTT.

The V gene is TRBV6-4, the J gene TRBJ2-1, with 11 nucleotides matching TRBD2. Germline CDR1 and CDR2: MRHNA and SNTAGT. CDR3 length: 18 residues. The trim removed 6 bases at V and 0 bases at J, leaving 10 bases unmatched. The DNA for the CDR3 is TGTGCCAGCAGCCCGGGGCTAGCGGGGGGAAGCTCCTACAATGAGCAGTTCTTC. This encodes CASSPGLAGGSSYNEQFF.

The V gene is TRBV3-1 (or the pseudogene TRBV3-2), the J gene TRBJ1-6; no reliable D call. Germline loops: CDR1 LGHDT, CDR2 YNNKEL (reference sequence). This CDR3 spans 14 amino acids. The germline V and J ends were trimmed by 3 bases and 6 bases, with 9 bases remaining between them. Here the CDR3 reads CASSHSSSNSPLHF. The CDR3 DNA reads as TGTGCCAGCAGCCACTCCTCGAGTAATTCACCCCTCCACTTT.